This T cell receptor (beta chain) was found in a study of T-cell reconstitution after alpha-beta-depleted transplantation in children. The CDR3 contains 16 residues. The V gene's germline CDR1 is SGHVS and CDR2 FNYEAQ. V was pared by 1 base and J by 1 base, with 5 bases of the junction left unmatched. Notes on the study in general: Expanded graft clones, several hundred of them, were reportedly the source of alpha-beta T cells about two months after transplant. It was surviving recipient T cells and thymic progenitors that gave some patients high TCRbeta diversity at day 60. The main origin of T-cell counts and diversity one year after transplant was newly produced T cells.

On this clonotype: Its antigen is still unknown.

For TCRbeta, the library was prepared with unique molecular identifiers. Via MiXCR, TCRdb re-called the PCR reads, giving one row per CDR3 protein. The table has around 800,000 distinct CDR3 sequences, 16% seen once; the top ten hold around 5.3%. The receptor was derived from a male patient between 5 and 17 years old who had a stem cell transplant for acute lymphoblastic leukemia, so the T cells may come from the graft donor. Here the sequenced sample was PBMCs, mostly from graft donor cells, taken 360 days after TCRalphabeta/CD19-depleted stem cell transplant. V usage is TRBV7-6 and J usage is TRBJ2-3; 7 bases map to TRBD1. CDR3 nucleotide sequence: TGTGCCAGCAGCTTAGGGGCTGGACAGGGCACAGATACGCAGTATTTT. This gives the protein CASSLGAGQGTDTQYF.